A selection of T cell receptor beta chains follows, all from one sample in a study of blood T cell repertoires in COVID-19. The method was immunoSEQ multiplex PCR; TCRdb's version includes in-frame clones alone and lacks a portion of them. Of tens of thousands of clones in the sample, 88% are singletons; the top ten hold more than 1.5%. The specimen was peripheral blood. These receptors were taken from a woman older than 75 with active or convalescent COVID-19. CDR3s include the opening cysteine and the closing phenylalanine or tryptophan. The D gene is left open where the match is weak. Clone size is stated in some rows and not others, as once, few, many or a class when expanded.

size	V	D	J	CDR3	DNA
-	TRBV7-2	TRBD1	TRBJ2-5	CASSLAGGDETQYF	TGTGCCAGCAGCTTAGCAGGGGGCGATGAGACCCAGTACTTC
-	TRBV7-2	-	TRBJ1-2	CASSPSGGTRGYTF	TGTGCCAGCAGCCCTTCGGGGGGAACTCGAGGCTACACCTTC
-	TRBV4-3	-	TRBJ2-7	CASSQGSVTEQYF	TGCGCCAGCAGCCAAGGTTCGGTAACCGAGCAGTACTTC
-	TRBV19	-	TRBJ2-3	CAFVRADTQYF	TGTGCCTTTGTTAGAGCAGATACGCAGTATTTT
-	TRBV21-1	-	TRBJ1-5	CASSKGLGSRDSSRRGDQPQHF	TGTGCCAGCAGCAAAGGCTTAGGCTCTAGGGACAGCAGTCGGCGGGGAGATCAGCCCCAGCATTTT
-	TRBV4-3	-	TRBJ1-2	CASSQERHRGGYTF	TGCGCCAGCAGCCAAGAACGCCACCGGGGTGGCTACACCTTC
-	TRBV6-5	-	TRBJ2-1	CARMAPQGYDEQFF	TGTGCCCGTATGGCGCCACAGGGATACGATGAGCAGTTCTTC
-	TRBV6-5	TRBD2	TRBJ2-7	CASSYSGGTYEQYF	TGTGCCAGCAGTTACTCCGGGGGGACCTACGAGCAGTACTTC
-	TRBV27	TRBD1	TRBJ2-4	CASNPGTGPGIQYF	TGTGCCAGCAACCCCGGGACAGGGCCGGGCATTCAGTACTTC
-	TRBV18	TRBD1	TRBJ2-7	CASSPRDRGEQYF	TGTGCCAGCTCACCTCGGGACAGAGGAGAGCAGTACTTC
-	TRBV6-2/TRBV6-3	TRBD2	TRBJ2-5	CASSLTSGGGETQYF	TGTGCCAGCAGTTTGACTAGCGGGGGTGGAGAGACCCAGTACTTC
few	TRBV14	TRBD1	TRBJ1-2	CASSQDSGTGVGYTF	TGTGCCAGCAGCCAAGATAGTGGGACAGGGGTCGGCTACACCTTC
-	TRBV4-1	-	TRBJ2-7	CASSQRGLDSYEQYF	TGCGCCAGCAGCCAAAGGGGTCTGGACTCCTACGAGCAGTACTTC
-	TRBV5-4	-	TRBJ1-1	CASTEQGSVSEAFF	TGTGCCAGCACCGAACAGGGATCGGTTAGTGAAGCTTTCTTT
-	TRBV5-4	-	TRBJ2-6	CASTPPGGRSTGANVLTF	TGTGCCAGCACCCCCCCCGGAGGGAGGTCCACTGGGGCCAACGTCCTGACTTTC